The 18 T cell receptor beta chains given below trace back to one sample, sequenced in a study of cytomegalovirus exposure and HLA in healthy donors. Some clones are missing from TCRdb's copy, which holds only in-frame ones; the method was immunoSEQ multiplex PCR. The sample has fewer than 95,000 clones, roughly 84% seen once. The sample consisted of PBMCs. The receptors shown here come from a woman aged 18-29 years in good health and CMV-seropositive.

CDR3 nucleotide sequence: TGTGCCAGCTCACCAAGCGAGGGGGTCACTGAAGCTTTCTTT. Residues: CASSPSEGVTEAFF. This rearrangement joins TRBV18 to TRBJ1-1, with D perhaps matching TRBD1 (6 bases). The V gene lost 2 bases and the J gene lost 4 bases, with 11 bases spanning the gap. From germline, CDR1 is KGHSH and CDR2 LQKENI. The CDR3 loop spans 14 amino acids.

This rearrangement joins TRBV6-6 to TRBJ1-6; D perhaps matches TRBD1 (5 bases). Germline values: CDR1 MNHNY, CDR2 SVGAGI (reference sequence). The CDR3 length is 14 residues. The V and J ends lost 4 bases and 6 bases respectively, with 10 bases between them. Here the CDR3 reads CASSFGTSNSPLHF. DNA of the CDR3: TGTGCCAGCAGTTTCGGGACTTCTAATTCACCCCTCCACTTT.

This sequence joins TRBV4-1 and TRBJ2-3, with 10 positions matching TRBD2. V lost 4 bases, J lost 4 bases, and 8 bases stayed unmatched. Germline V lookup: CDR1 MGHRA, CDR2 YSYEKL. The CDR3 sequence is 16 residues long. CDR3 residues: CASSLRGTSEADTQYF. In nucleotides, the CDR3 is TGCGCCAGCAGCCTACGGGGGACTAGCGAAGCAGATACGCAGTATTTT.

The V gene is TRBV19, the J gene TRBJ1-5; TRBD1 might be the D (6 bases). Trimming took off 8 bases at V and 7 bases at J, with 6 bases between the two ends. CDR1 LNHDA and CDR2 SQIVND come from the germline V gene (reference sequence). There are 10 residues in the CDR3. Written as DNA, the CDR3 is TGTGCCAGTGGGGGCCAGCCCCAGCATTTT. Encoded protein: CASGGQPQHF.

The chain uses TRBV6-6 and TRBJ2-7, with 7 bases matching TRBD2. The V gene's germline CDR1 is MNHNY and CDR2 SVGAGI (reference sequence). The junction had 11 bases not matched to a gene; V was cut back by 8 bases and J by 1 base. This CDR3 contains 15 residues. This chain's CDR3 is CASATLGTTSYEQYF. The CDR3 DNA reads as TGTGCCAGCGCGACGCTAGGGACTACTTCCTACGAGCAGTACTTC.

In regard to this clone: At the DNA level, this CDR3 is encoded by other sequences in the same sample as well. V usage is TRBV28 and J usage is TRBJ2-7; 9 bases align to TRBD1. Per the germline V gene, CDR1 is MDHEN and CDR2 is SYDVKM. After removal of 3 bases from V and 4 bases from J, the junction contained 4 bases not matched to a gene. The CDR3 extends over 14 amino acids. The DNA of the CDR3 is TGTGCCAGCAGTTTTCCGGGACAGGGATACGAGCAGTACTTC. Protein: CASSFPGQGYEQYF.

V and J are TRBV4-3 and TRBJ2-7, with 7 bases lining up with TRBD2. V shed 0 bases and J 4 bases; nucleotides not matched to a gene: 9. This CDR3 is 16 amino acids long. From germline, CDR1 is LGHNA and CDR2 YSLEER. The CDR3 nucleotides are TGCGCCAGCAGCCAAGATTTCCTAGCGGATTTGTACGAGCAGTACTTC. This encodes CASSQDFLADLYEQYF.

V is TRBV25-1 and J is TRBJ1-6; D is ambiguous. CDR1 and CDR2 (germline): MGHDK, SYGVNS. The length of the CDR3 is 15 residues. V gave up 4 bases and J gave up 6 bases, with 13 bases separating them. CDR3 in amino acids: CASSVYEESNSPLHF. In nucleotides, the CDR3 is TGTGCCAGCAGTGTATACGAGGAGAGTAATTCACCCCTCCACTTT.

The J gene is TRBJ1-5, the V gene TRBV7-3; tentatively, D is TRBD1 (5 bases). V was trimmed by 5 bases and J by 4 bases, leaving 9 bases between them. The CDR3 covers 13 residues. Germline CDR1 and CDR2: SGHTA and FQGTGA. CDR3 region: CASSPDSNQPQHF. The CDR3 DNA reads as TGTGCCAGCAGCCCAGACAGTAATCAGCCCCAGCATTTT. Full variable domain (rest looked up from reference TRBV7-3 and TRBJ1-5): GAGVSQTPSNKVTEKGKYVELRCDPISGHTALYWYRQSLGQGPEFLIYFQGTGAADDSGLPNDRFFAVRPEGSVSTLKIQRTERGDSAVYLCASSPDSNQPQHFGDGTRLSIL.

This clone occurred once. The rearrangement joins TRBV4-1 to TRBJ1-2, with TRBD1 identical over 7 bases. The CDR3 sequence is 18 residues long. Per germline, CDR1 MGHRA and CDR2 YSYEKL. Losses at the gene ends were 0 bases for V and 3 bases for J; bases not matched to a gene: 13. The CDR3 loop reads CASSQDLSTGMMDYGYTF. The CDR3 DNA sequence: TGCGCCAGCAGCCAAGATCTATCGACAGGGATGATGGACTATGGCTACACCTTC.

CDR3 region: CASSPDLAGLETQYF. In nucleotides, the CDR3 is TGTGCCAGCTCACCGGACCTAGCGGGGTTGGAGACCCAGTACTTC. This chain uses TRBV18 with TRBJ2-5, with 9 bases fitting TRBD2. J gave up 5 bases and V 3 bases, and 7 bases lay outside the gene matches. The CDR3 runs to 15 residues. Germline V gene sequence: CDR1 KGHSH, CDR2 LQKENI.

V gene TRBV5-1 combines with J gene TRBJ2-3, with D possibly TRBD2 on 6 matching bases. Germline-derived CDR1 and CDR2 are SGHRS and YFSETQ. V was shortened by 0 bases and J by 6 bases, with 14 bases between the two germline ends. The CDR3 is 15 residues long. The CDR3 loop reads CASSLGRGEGDTQYF. The CDR3 region has the DNA TGCGCCAGCAGCTTGGGGCGGGGAGAGGGGGATACGCAGTATTTT.

The CDR3 here is CASSLTRGGYTF. Written as DNA, the CDR3 is TGTGCCAGCAGCTTGACCAGGGGAGGCTACACCTTC. The chain recombines TRBV5-6 with TRBJ1-2; D perhaps matches TRBD1 (6 bases). The V end lost 1 base, the J end lost 8 bases, and 9 bases lay between the germline ends. The length of the CDR3 is 12 residues. Looked up from germline, CDR1 is SGHDT and CDR2 is YYEEEE.

The chain has TRBV5-6 and TRBJ2-5; a possible D gene is TRBD2 (6 bases). Germline CDR1 SGHDT, CDR2 YYEEEE. Trimming took off 4 bases at V and 1 base at J, with 14 bases between the two ends. The CDR3 runs to 15 residues. CDR3 sequence reads: CASSPRAGLQETQYF. The CDR3 DNA reads TGTGCCAGCAGCCCACGAGCGGGTCTCCAAGAGACCCAGTACTTC.

In its sample, this clone was seen a few times. V gene TRBV2 combines with J gene TRBJ1-2; no clear D gene. CDR3 length: 12 amino acids. CDR1 is SNHLY and CDR2 is FYNNEI in the germline V gene. V was shortened by 5 bases and J by 7 bases, with 11 bases between the two germline ends. CDR3: CASSRLGSGYTF. CDR3 DNA sequence: TGTGCCAGCAGTCGGCTAGGCTCTGGCTACACCTTC.

This rearrangement joins TRBV11-2 to TRBJ2-2; 7 nucleotides align to TRBD1. The CDR3 sequence is 15 residues long. V lost 6 bases, J lost 5 bases, and 9 bases stayed unmatched. From germline, CDR1 is SGHAT and CDR2 FQNNGV. The CDR3 nucleotides read TGTGCCAGCAGTGCCCGGGACAGAGGGACCGGGGAGCTGTTTTTT. Its translation is CASSARDRGTGELFF.

This clone turned up a few times. The chain has TRBV6-1 and TRBJ2-1, with 8 nucleotides matching TRBD1. J was trimmed by 8 bases and V by 10 bases; bases with no gene match: 13. From germline, CDR1 is MNHNS and CDR2 SASEGT. The CDR3 is made up of 14 amino acids. In nucleotides, the CDR3 is TGTGCCACCGGGACAGGAGATGATTTGGATGAGCAGTTCTTC. Translated: CATGTGDDLDEQFF.

This sequence joins TRBV28 and TRBJ1-5; D unclear. V lost 5 bases, J lost 0 bases, and 8 bases lay in between. Germline lookup yields CDR1 MDHEN and CDR2 SYDVKM. The CDR3 runs 14 residues. The CDR3 reads CASSLSPSNQPQHF. CDR3 DNA: TGTGCCAGCAGTCTGTCCCCTAGCAATCAGCCCCAGCATTTT.